The source of this TCR beta chain is a study of cytomegalovirus exposure and HLA in healthy donors. Remarks on this clone: Its antigen is unknown.

Study-wide results and limits: Sequencing probably produced one cluster of sequence variants that were highly shared.

Primers: 60 Vbeta forward and 13 Jbeta reverse. Sequencing used immunoSEQ multiplex PCR; TCRdb keeps in-frame clones, though not all of them. The sample yields tens of thousands of clones, roughly two thirds seen once. The CDR3 is 14 amino acids. Trimming pared 3 bases from V and 5 bases from J, leaving 13 bases between. CDR1 is MDHEN and CDR2 is SYDVKM in the germline V gene. The chain uses TRBV28 and TRBJ2-5, with no clear D. This TCR came from a woman aged 45-65 years in good health and CMV-seropositive. The sequenced material came from PBMCs. The CDR3 protein is CASSFVSRVETQYF. Written as DNA, the CDR3 is TGTGCCAGCAGTTTCGTCTCCCGAGTCGAGACCCAGTACTTC.